The 9 T cell receptor beta chains in this list originate from one sample, sequenced in a study of cytomegalovirus exposure and HLA in healthy donors. PCR was performed using 60 Vbeta and 13 Jbeta primers. Repertoires were generated with immunoSEQ multiplex PCR, while TCRdb's copy carries only in-frame clones and drops some. This sample has 160,000 or so clones, with nearly 80% found just once. The source material was PBMCs. These receptors came from a man aged 35-49 years in good health and CMV-seropositive.

The genes are TRBV28 and TRBJ1-4; D uncertain. Germline CDR1 and CDR2: MDHEN and SYDVKM. The CDR3 has 12 amino acids. Trimming cost V 5 bases and J 6 bases, with 7 bases left between them. The CDR3 sequence is CASSLRDEKLFF. Here the CDR3 DNA reads TGTGCCAGCAGTCTCCGGGATGAAAAACTGTTTTTT.

The V and J genes are TRBV7-2 and TRBJ2-5, with 8 bases fitting TRBD2. CDR3 length equals 14 residues. Germline lookup yields CDR1 SGHTA and CDR2 FQGNSA. V was clipped by 2 bases and J by 2 bases; unmatched bases: 1. The CDR3 sequence: CASSLTSGQETQYF. DNA of the CDR3: TGTGCCAGCAGCTTAACTAGCGGACAAGAGACCCAGTACTTC.

The genes are TRBV6-6 and TRBJ2-3, with D perhaps TRBD1 (6 bases). Trimming pared 4 bases from V and 5 bases from J, leaving 16 bases between. The germline V gene encodes CDR1 MNHNY and CDR2 SVGAGI (reference sequence). This CDR3 is 15 amino acids long. As DNA, the CDR3 is TGTGCCAGCAGTTTACAGGGTCCGGCGATAGATACGCAGTATTTT. It encodes CASSLQGPAIDTQYF.

V and J are TRBV6-1 and TRBJ2-3, with D perhaps matching TRBD2 (5 bases). Trimming took 2 bases from V and 2 from J, leaving 11 bases between them. Germline values: CDR1 MNHNS, CDR2 SASEGT. The CDR3 covers 15 residues. The CDR3 spells CASSEIAHPTDTQYF. CDR3 nucleotide sequence: TGTGCCAGCAGTGAAATAGCGCATCCCACAGATACGCAGTATTTT.

The chain recombines TRBV9 with TRBJ2-3; TRBD2 matches at 7 bases. V gave up 1 base and J gave up 1 base; unmatched junction bases: 3. This CDR3 region has 15 residues. Germline V CDR1 and CDR2: SGDLS, YYNGEE. CDR3 nucleotide sequence: TGTGCCAGCAGCGTAAGCGGGACTCGCACAGATACGCAGTATTTT. Protein product: CASSVSGTRTDTQYF.

The rearrangement joins TRBV2 to TRBJ2-7, with a tentative D call TRBD1 (6 bases). Germline lookup yields CDR1 SNHLY and CDR2 FYNNEI. The CDR3 sequence is 15 residues long. Trimming removed 6 bases from V and 2 bases from J, with 17 bases in between. The chain's CDR3 is CASSPDRPTAYEQYF. For the CDR3, the DNA is TGTGCCAGCAGCCCTGACAGGCCCACGGCCTACGAGCAGTACTTC.

The chain uses TRBV10-1 and TRBJ2-1; 10 positions agree with TRBD2. The germline V gene has CDR1 WNHNN and CDR2 SYGVQD (reference sequence). V was clipped by 4 bases and J by 6 bases; unmatched bases: 3. The CDR3 is made up of 14 amino acids. The DNA for the CDR3 is TGCGCCAGCAGTGCAGCGGGAGGGCCCAATGAGCAGTTCTTC. Residues: CASSAAGGPNEQFF.

V and J are TRBV5-1 and TRBJ2-5; D gene uncertain. Germline V gene data show CDR1 as SGHRS and CDR2 as YFSETQ. The CDR3 sequence is 17 residues long. Trimming took 2 bases from V and 4 from J, leaving 21 bases between them. CDR3 in DNA: TGCGCCAGCAGCTTAAAGCCGCTGGGCCCTGTCGGAGAGACCCAGTACTTC. Encoded protein: CASSLKPLGPVGETQYF.

This chain connects TRBV2 to TRBJ1-2; 11 nucleotides align to TRBD1. Trimming cost V 5 bases and J 7 bases; bases outside gene matches: 3. This CDR3 is 13 amino acids long. Germline V gives CDR1 SNHLY, CDR2 FYNNEI. CDR3 sequence: CASSTGTGGGYTF. Written as DNA, the CDR3 is TGTGCCAGCAGTACCGGGACAGGGGGTGGCTACACCTTC.